Below, one T cell receptor beta chain is given with its context. Its antigen is currently unknown. The PCR used 60 Vbeta and 13 Jbeta primers. TCRdb keeps only in-frame clones here, not all; method: immunoSEQ multiplex PCR. The table has approximately 88,000 clones, under 80% seen once. The germline V gene encodes CDR1 MNHNS and CDR2 SASEGT. V lost 6 bases, J lost 5 bases, and 10 bases stayed unmatched. This CDR3 has 15 residues. These donors, healthy bone marrow donors, were studied. This entry belongs to a study of cytomegalovirus exposure and HLA in healthy donors. Study findings and constraints: There was a cluster of highly shared sequence variants that was likely a sequencing artifact. It was only CMV serostatus that was available as immune exposure information.

The clonotype was recovered from a man aged 18-30 years in good health and CMV-seropositive. The sample was PBMCs. V gene TRBV6-1 combines with J gene TRBJ2-5; TRBD2 matches at 9 bases. The CDR3 DNA reads TGTGCCAGCAGCGGGGTGGTAGCGGGAGATGAGACCCAGTACTTC. As protein: CASSGVVAGDETQYF.